These 7 T cell receptor beta chains were all obtained from the same sample, sequenced in a study of identical twins' blood T cells. One entry per CDR3 protein results from TCRdb running MiXCR on the 5' RACE reads. The data contain 300,000 to 400,000 distinct CDR3 sequences, roughly 27% of them seen just once; the ten biggest clones take up around 5.6%. Sequenced: PBMCs. These receptors were obtained from a woman between 18 and 55 years old in good health.

This clonotype has just one count. A much larger clone lies one base from this, so it may be a read error. The V and J genes are TRBV29-1 and TRBJ1-1; D uncertain. Trimming left V 3 bases short and J 3 bases short, with 5 bases between. CDR1 is SQVTM and CDR2 is ANQGSEA in the germline V gene. The CDR3 covers 11 residues. DNA for the CDR3: TGCAGCGTTGATGTGGACACTGAAGCTTTCTTT. As protein: CSVDVDTEAFF.

The rearrangement links TRBV20-1 to TRBJ2-7; TRBD2 matches 8 bases. CDR3 size: 13 residues. Germline assignment: CDR1 DFQATT and CDR2 SNEGSKA (reference sequence). With 1 base clipped from V and 3 bases from J, the junction kept 2 bases outside the gene matches. In DNA form, the CDR3 reads TGCAGTGCTAGAGTTCTAGCGGGCTACGAGCAGTACTTC. Translated: CSARVLAGYEQYF.

V and J are TRBV18 and TRBJ1-1; D may be TRBD1 (5 bases). Germline V gives CDR1 KGHSH, CDR2 LQKENI. Trimming stripped 0 bases from V and 1 base from J, with 9 bases between. This CDR3 spans 15 amino acids. CDR3 nucleotides: TGTGCCAGCTCACCACCAGGGGCCTCGAACACTGAAGCTTTCTTT. Protein: CASSPPGASNTEAFF. The variable domain in full, with the rest retrieved from reference TRBV18 and TRBJ1-1, is NAGVMQNPRHLVRRRGQEARLRCSPMKGHSHVYWYRQLPEEGLKFMVYLQKENIIDESGMPKERFSAEFPKEGPSILRIQQVVRGDSAAYFCASSPPGASNTEAFFGQGTRLTVV.

This clonotype was detected ten times or more. The J gene is TRBJ1-3, the V gene TRBV6-1, with D unresolved. Trimming removed 8 bases from V and 0 bases from J, with 14 bases in between. The CDR3 length is 15 residues. Germline loops: CDR1 MNHNS, CDR2 SASEGT. DNA for the CDR3: TGTGCCAGCCGCTGGAACGCTTTCTCTGGAAACACCATATATTTT. As protein: CASRWNAFSGNTIYF.

The chain uses TRBV27 and TRBJ2-7; D uncertain. CDR1 MNHEY and CDR2 SMNVEV come from the germline V gene (reference sequence). The ends were cut back, 2 bases at V and 3 bases at J, with 17 bases in the middle. This CDR3 region has 16 residues. The CDR3 nucleotides are TGTGCCAGCAGTTTAGCCGGGCCCCTACTCGGCTACGAGCAGTACTTC. Translation: CASSLAGPLLGYEQYF.

This clonotype came up a few times. This CDR3 reads CSVVPDRNTGEQYF. CDR3 DNA: TGCAGCGTTGTCCCCGACAGAAACACCGGCGAGCAGTACTTC. J is TRBJ2-7 and V is TRBV29-1; D is possibly TRBD1 (5 bases). Trimming took 4 bases from V and 6 from J, leaving 19 bases between them. The CDR3 loop spans 14 amino acids. Germline V gene lookup returns CDR1 SQVTM and CDR2 ANQGSEA.

This clonotype has more than one count but fewer than ten. V is TRBV12-3 or TRBV12-4 and J is TRBJ1-5, with D possibly being TRBD1 (5 bases). The CDR3 spans 14 residues. V was trimmed by 1 base and J by 11 bases, leaving 15 bases between them. CDR3: CASSLGQAGRAQHF. DNA for the CDR3: TGTGCCAGCAGTTTAGGTCAGGCGGGCAGGGCCCAGCATTTT.